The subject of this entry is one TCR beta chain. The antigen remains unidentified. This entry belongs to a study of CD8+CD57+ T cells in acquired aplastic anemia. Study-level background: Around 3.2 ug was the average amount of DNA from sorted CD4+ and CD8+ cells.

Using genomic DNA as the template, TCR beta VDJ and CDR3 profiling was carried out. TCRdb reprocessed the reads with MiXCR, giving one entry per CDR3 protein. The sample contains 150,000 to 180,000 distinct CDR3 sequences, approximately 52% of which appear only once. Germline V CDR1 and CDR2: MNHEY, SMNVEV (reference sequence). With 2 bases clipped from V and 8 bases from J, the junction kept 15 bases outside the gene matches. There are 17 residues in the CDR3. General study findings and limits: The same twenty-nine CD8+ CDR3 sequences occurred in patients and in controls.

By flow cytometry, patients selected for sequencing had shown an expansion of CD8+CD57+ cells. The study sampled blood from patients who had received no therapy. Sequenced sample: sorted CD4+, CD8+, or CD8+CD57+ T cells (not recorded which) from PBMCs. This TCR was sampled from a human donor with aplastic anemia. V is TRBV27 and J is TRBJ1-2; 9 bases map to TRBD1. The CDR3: CASSLGRDRVNREGYTF. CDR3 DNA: TGTGCCAGCAGTTTAGGGAGGGACAGGGTGAATAGGGAGGGCTACACCTTC.